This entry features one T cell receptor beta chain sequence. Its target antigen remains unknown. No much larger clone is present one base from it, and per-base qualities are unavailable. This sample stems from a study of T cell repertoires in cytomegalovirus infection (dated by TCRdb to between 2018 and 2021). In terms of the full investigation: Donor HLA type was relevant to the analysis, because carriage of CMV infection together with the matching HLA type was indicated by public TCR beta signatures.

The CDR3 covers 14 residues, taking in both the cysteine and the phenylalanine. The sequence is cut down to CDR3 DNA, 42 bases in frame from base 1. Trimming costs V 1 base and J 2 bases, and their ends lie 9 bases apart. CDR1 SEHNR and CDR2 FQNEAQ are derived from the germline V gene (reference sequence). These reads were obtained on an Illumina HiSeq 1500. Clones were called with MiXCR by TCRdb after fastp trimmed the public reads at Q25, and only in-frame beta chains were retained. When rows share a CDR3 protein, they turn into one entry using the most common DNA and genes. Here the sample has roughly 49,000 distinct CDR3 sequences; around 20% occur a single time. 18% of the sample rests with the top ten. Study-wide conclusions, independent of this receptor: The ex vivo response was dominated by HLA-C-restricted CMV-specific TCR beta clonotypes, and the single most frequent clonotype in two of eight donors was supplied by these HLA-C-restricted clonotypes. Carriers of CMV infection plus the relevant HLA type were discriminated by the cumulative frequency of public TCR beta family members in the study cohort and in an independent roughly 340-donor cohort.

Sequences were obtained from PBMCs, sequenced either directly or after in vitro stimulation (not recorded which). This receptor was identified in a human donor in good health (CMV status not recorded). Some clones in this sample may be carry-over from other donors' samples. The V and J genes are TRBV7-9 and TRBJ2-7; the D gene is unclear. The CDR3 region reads CASSLGYPPYEQYF. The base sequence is TGTGCCAGCAGCTTAGGCTACCCCCCCTACGAGCAGTACTTC. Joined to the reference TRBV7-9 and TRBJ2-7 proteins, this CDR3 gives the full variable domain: DTGVSQNPRHKITKRGQNVTFRCDPISEHNRLYWYRQTLGQGPEFLTYFQNEAQLEKSRLLSDRFSAERPKGSFSTLEIQRTEQGDSAMYLCASSLGYPPYEQYFGPGTRLTVT.